This T cell receptor beta chain was observed in a study of blood T cell repertoires in COVID-19. The V and J ends lost 1 base and 2 bases, in that order; junction bases with no gene match: 4. The CDR3 has 16 amino acids. Germline V gene sequence: CDR1 LGHDT, CDR2 YNNKEL (reference sequence). In the original workflow: Scientists estimated how many nucleated cells there were by amplifying reference gene primers. This table comes from immunoSEQ multiplex PCR, and its TCRdb copy is limited to in-frame clones, with some not included. V and J calls and clone size are those listed in that table; D and trimming were worked out from the DNA. The data show about 410,000 clones, 89% seen once.

Sequenced: peripheral blood. The chain employs TRBV3-1 (or the pseudogene TRBV3-2) and TRBJ1-3; 8 nucleotides match TRBD1. This sequence was found in a woman aged 40 to 50 with COVID-19, enrolled during active disease. The CDR3 nucleotides read TGTGCCAGCAGCCAAGTCTGGACAGGGCCTGGAAACACCATATATTTT. This translates into CASSQVWTGPGNTIYF.